This is a list of T cell receptor beta chains from one sample in a study of T cells in Graves' hyperthyroidism and ophthalmopathy. Each CDR3 protein gets one entry after TCRdb re-called the multiplex PCR reads with MiXCR. The sample comprises 300,000 to 450,000 distinct CDR3 sequences, roughly 15% of which are singletons, and about 20% rests with the top ten. The sample consisted of blood. The source is a woman aged 25 to 45 with Graves' ophthalmopathy. CDR3s include the opening cysteine and the closing phenylalanine or tryptophan. The order of the fields is clone size, J gene, D gene, V gene, CDR3 DNA, CDR3 protein. A D gene is named only where the DNA matches it firmly. Size tells how often a clone was seen (once, few, many) or the class of an expanded clone, and some rows leave it out.

clone size: many
J gene: TRBJ2-1
D gene: -
V gene: TRBV14
CDR3 DNA: TGTGCCAGCAGCCAAGATCGGGGGCGGGGCGGGCAGTTCTTC
CDR3 protein: CASSQDRGRGGQFF

clone size: -
J gene: TRBJ2-7
D gene: TRBD1
V gene: TRBV20-1
CDR3 DNA: TGCAGTGCATCTACGGGACAGAACTTCTACGAGCAGTACTTC
CDR3 protein: CSASTGQNFYEQYF

clone size: many
J gene: TRBJ1-1
D gene: -
V gene: TRBV12-3/TRBV12-4
CDR3 DNA: TGTGCCAGCCAGCTGGCGGGGGGGCGGACTGAAGCTTTCTTT
CDR3 protein: CASQLAGGRTEAFF

clone size: -
J gene: TRBJ1-4
D gene: TRBD1
V gene: TRBV2
CDR3 DNA: TGTGCCAGCAGTGGAGTAGGGGGCGATGAAAAACTGTTTTTT
CDR3 protein: CASSGVGGDEKLFF

clone size: many
J gene: TRBJ2-3
D gene: TRBD2
V gene: TRBV6-1
CDR3 DNA: TGTGCCAGCAGTTTACTAGCGGCAGGAACAGATACGCAGTATTTT
CDR3 protein: CASSLLAAGTDTQYF

clone size: many
J gene: TRBJ2-7
D gene: -
V gene: TRBV20-1
CDR3 DNA: TGCAGTGCTAGAGGGGGGGCGGGGCTCGACGAGCAGTACTTC
CDR3 protein: CSARGGAGLDEQYF

clone size: -
J gene: TRBJ1-3
D gene: -
V gene: TRBV24-1
CDR3 DNA: TGTGCCACCAGTGATTTGGATGGAAACACCATATATTTT
CDR3 protein: CATSDLDGNTIYF

clone size: few
J gene: TRBJ1-5
D gene: -
V gene: TRBV20-1
CDR3 DNA: TGCAGTGTCCGTTTAGGGGACTTCAATCAGCCCCAGCATTTT
CDR3 protein: CSVRLGDFNQPQHF

clone size: many
J gene: TRBJ2-7
D gene: TRBD1
V gene: TRBV27
CDR3 DNA: TGTGCCAGCAGTTTATGGGAGGGACAGGGGTTGCACGAGCAGTACTTC
CDR3 protein: CASSLWEGQGLHEQYF

clone size: few
J gene: TRBJ2-4
D gene: -
V gene: TRBV20-1
CDR3 DNA: TGCAGTGCTAGGGGGGAGCTGGCCAAAAACATTCAGTACTTC
CDR3 protein: CSARGELAKNIQYF

clone size: many
J gene: TRBJ2-2
D gene: -
V gene: TRBV5-1
CDR3 DNA: TGCGCCAGCAGCTTGAGTCAGACGAACACCGGGGAGCTGTTTTTT
CDR3 protein: CASSLSQTNTGELFF

clone size: few
J gene: TRBJ2-6
D gene: -
V gene: TRBV6-2/TRBV6-3
CDR3 DNA: TGTGCCAGCAGTTACAGAGTCCCCGGGGCCAACGTCCTGACTTTC
CDR3 protein: CASSYRVPGANVLTF

clone size: many
J gene: TRBJ1-2
D gene: -
V gene: TRBV12-3/TRBV12-4
CDR3 DNA: TGTGCCAGCAGTTTAGAAGGGGGCTATGGCTACACCTTC
CDR3 protein: CASSLEGGYGYTF

clone size: many
J gene: TRBJ1-5
D gene: -
V gene: TRBV6-1
CDR3 DNA: TGTGCCAGCAGTGAAGCATGGGGGCGCAATCAGCCCCAGCATTTT
CDR3 protein: CASSEAWGRNQPQHF

clone size: many
J gene: TRBJ1-2
D gene: -
V gene: TRBV12-3/TRBV12-4
CDR3 DNA: TGTGCCAGCAACACGGGACATTCTAACTATGGCTACACCTTC
CDR3 protein: CASNTGHSNYGYTF

clone size: many
J gene: TRBJ1-5
D gene: -
V gene: TRBV18
CDR3 DNA: TGTGCCAGCTCAATAAGGGAATCGGACAATCAGCCCCAGCATTTT
CDR3 protein: CASSIRESDNQPQHF

clone size: -
J gene: TRBJ2-2
D gene: TRBD2
V gene: TRBV7-3
CDR3 DNA: TGTGCCAGCAGCTTAAGGAGCGGGGGGGCCGCGAACACCGGGGAGCTGTTTTTT
CDR3 protein: CASSLRSGGAANTGELFF

clone size: -
J gene: TRBJ2-1
D gene: -
V gene: TRBV6-1
CDR3 DNA: TGTGCCAGCAGGACAGGTAATCTCTACAATGAGCAGTTCTTC
CDR3 protein: CASRTGNLYNEQFF

clone size: -
J gene: TRBJ2-3
D gene: TRBD2
V gene: TRBV9
CDR3 DNA: TGTGCCAGCACGGTCGACGGGGGGAGCACAGATACGCAGTATTTT
CDR3 protein: CASTVDGGSTDTQYF

clone size: many
J gene: TRBJ2-7
D gene: -
V gene: TRBV7-2
CDR3 DNA: TGTGCCAGCAGCTTCAGGCCACAGGGCTACGAGCAGTACTTC
CDR3 protein: CASSFRPQGYEQYF